This T cell receptor (beta chain) was sequenced for a study of memory CD4+ T cells and cytomegalovirus serostatus. About the study: Donors were healthy Belgian adults, under ten CMV seropositive and about two dozen seronegative.

The sort gate was single viable CD3+CD4+CD8-CD45RO+ cells for memory CD4+ T cells. Findings and caveats of the study: CD4+ memory repertoires contained about 40% of the roughly 160 reported CMV TCRbeta sequences.

Produced via immunoSEQ multiplex PCR; TCRdb's table is partial and in-frame only. This table holds approximately 88,000 clones, under 90% found once. CDR3 size: 15 residues. CDR1 and CDR2 (germline): MDHEN, SYDVKM. V trimming: 5 bases; J trimming: 8 bases; junction bases outside the gene matches: 9. This clone appeared a few times. The antigen is unknown. The gene calls are TRBV28 and TRBJ1-3, with 10 bases fitting TRBD1. The sequence derives from an adult in good health and CMV-seropositive. Sequencing was performed on memory CD4+ T cells from blood. CDR3 sequence (DNA): TGTGCCAGCAGTGCACCGGGACAGGGGTTTCACACCATATATTTT. Translation: CASSAPGQGFHTIYF.